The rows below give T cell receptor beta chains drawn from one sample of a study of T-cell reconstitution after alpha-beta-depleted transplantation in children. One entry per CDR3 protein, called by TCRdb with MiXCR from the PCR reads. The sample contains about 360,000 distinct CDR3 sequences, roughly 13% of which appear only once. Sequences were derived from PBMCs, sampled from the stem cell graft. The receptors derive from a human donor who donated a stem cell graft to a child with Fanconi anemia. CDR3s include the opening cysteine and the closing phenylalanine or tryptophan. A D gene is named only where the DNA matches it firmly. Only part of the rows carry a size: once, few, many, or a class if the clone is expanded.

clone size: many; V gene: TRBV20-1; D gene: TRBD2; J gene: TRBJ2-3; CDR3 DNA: TGCAGTGCTACCAGTACTAGCGGGGACACAGATACGCAGTATTTT; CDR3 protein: CSATSTSGDTDTQYF
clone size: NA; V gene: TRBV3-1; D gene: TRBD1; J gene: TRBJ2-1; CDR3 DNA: TGTGCCAGCAGCCAGAACAGGGGGCGGGGAGAGCAGTTCTTC; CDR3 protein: CASSQNRGRGEQFF
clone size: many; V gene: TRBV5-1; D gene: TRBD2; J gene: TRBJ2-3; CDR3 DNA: TGCGCCAGCAGCTTAACGGCAGGGAGGGCAGATACGCAGTATTTT; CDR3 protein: CASSLTAGRADTQYF
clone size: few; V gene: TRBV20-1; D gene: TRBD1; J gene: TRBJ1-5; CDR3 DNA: TGCAGTGCTAGAGATGGACAGGGTTATCAGCCCCAGCATTTT; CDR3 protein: CSARDGQGYQPQHF
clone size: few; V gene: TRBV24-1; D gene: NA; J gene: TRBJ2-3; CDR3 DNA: TGTGCCACCAGTGATTTGAGTGGGGACCCAGATACGCAGTATTTT; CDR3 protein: CATSDLSGDPDTQYF
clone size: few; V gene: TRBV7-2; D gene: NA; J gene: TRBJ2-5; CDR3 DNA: TGTGCCAGCAGCTTAGTGGGGCAGGCGACAGAGACCCAGTACTTC; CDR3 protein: CASSLVGQATETQYF
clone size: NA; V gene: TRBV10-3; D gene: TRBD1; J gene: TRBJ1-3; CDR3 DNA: TGTGCCATCAGTGGATGGGACAGGGTGAGCTCTGGAAACACCATATATTTT; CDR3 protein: CAISGWDRVSSGNTIYF
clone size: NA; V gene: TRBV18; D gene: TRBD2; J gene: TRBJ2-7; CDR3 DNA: TGTGCCAGCCATGGTTTAGCGGGGGGAGACGAGCAGTACTTC; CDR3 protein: CASHGLAGGDEQYF
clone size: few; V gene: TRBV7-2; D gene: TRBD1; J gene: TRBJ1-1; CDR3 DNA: TGTGCCAGCAGTTCCCACAGGGGGCGCGCGGGAACTGAAGCTTTCTTT; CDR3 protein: CASSSHRGRAGTEAFF
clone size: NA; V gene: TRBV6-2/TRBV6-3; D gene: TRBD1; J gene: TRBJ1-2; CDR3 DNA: TGTGCCAGCAGTTCGACAGTTTGGACAGGACCCGATGGCTACACCTTC; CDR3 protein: CASSSTVWTGPDGYTF
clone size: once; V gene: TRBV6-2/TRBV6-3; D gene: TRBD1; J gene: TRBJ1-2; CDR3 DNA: TGTGCCAGCAGTTACGTTGGGACAGGGGTTTCTGGCTACACCTTC; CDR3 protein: CASSYVGTGVSGYTF
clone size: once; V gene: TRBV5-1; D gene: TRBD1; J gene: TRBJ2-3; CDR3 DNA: TGCGCCAGCAGTGACCCCAGACAGGGCTGGGGAGATACGCAGTATTTT; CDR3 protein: CASSDPRQGWGDTQYF
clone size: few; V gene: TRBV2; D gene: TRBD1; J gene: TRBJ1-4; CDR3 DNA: TGTGCCAGCAGTGAAGGACAGGGGAGGAGGAAACTGTTTTTT; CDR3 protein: CASSEGQGRRKLFF
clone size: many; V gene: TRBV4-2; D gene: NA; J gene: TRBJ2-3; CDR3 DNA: TGTGCCAGCAGCCAAGATGCGAGAAGCACAGATACGCAGTATTTT; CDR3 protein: CASSQDARSTDTQYF
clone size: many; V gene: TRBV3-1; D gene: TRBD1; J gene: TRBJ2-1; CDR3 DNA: TGTGCCAGCAGCCAAATACAGGGGTGGGACAATGAGCAGTTCTTC; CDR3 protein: CASSQIQGWDNEQFF
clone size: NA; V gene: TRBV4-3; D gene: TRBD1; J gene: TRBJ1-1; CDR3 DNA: TGCGCCAGCAGCCAAGACGGACAGGGTTTTACTGAAGCTTTCTTT; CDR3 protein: CASSQDGQGFTEAFF
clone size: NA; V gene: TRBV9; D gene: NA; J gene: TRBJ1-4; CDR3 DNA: TGTGCCAGCAGCTCCGGGACCCTTGGGGAAAAACTGTTTTTT; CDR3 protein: CASSSGTLGEKLFF
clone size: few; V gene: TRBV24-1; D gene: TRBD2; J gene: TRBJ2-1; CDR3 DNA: TGTGCCACCAGTGATTTTGAGGGGGGCGGGGGGCCGAATGAGCAGTTCTTC; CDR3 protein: CATSDFEGGGGPNEQFF